This TCR beta chain derives from a study of T cells in Graves' hyperthyroidism and ophthalmopathy. Many counts were recorded for this clonotype. This CDR3 contains 15 residues. The germline V gene has CDR1 SGHKS and CDR2 YYEKEE (reference sequence). With V trimmed by 3 bases and J by 3 bases, 1 base remained unmatched. The TCR beta CDR3 regions underwent amplification using RNA transcripts as the source. With the HTBI primer set, the TCR CDR3 went through a first round of RT-PCR. TCRdb re-called the multiplex PCR reads through MiXCR, storing one row per CDR3 protein. This table holds 370,000 or so distinct CDR3 sequences, 15% to 17% found once.

This clonotype was sampled from a woman in her late teens or twenties with Graves' hyperthyroidism that later progressed to Graves' ophthalmopathy. The specimen was blood. The V and J genes are TRBV5-5 and TRBJ2-1; 12 nucleotides align to TRBD2. CDR3 coding DNA: TGTGCCAGCAGCTGGACTAGCGGGATCTACAATGAGCAGTTCTTC. Protein: CASSWTSGIYNEQFF.